This T cell receptor beta chain stems from a study of cytomegalovirus exposure and HLA in healthy donors. Overall study context: The same platform was used for the 130 or so validation repertoires as for the roughly 670 first-cohort repertoires, as reported in a later analysis. Whole-study results and caveats: In a later analysis, first-cohort TCR clusters were found to tend to co-occur in the approximately 110 validation repertoires.

The V end lost 2 bases, the J end lost 5 bases, and 3 bases lay between the germline ends. CDR1 is SGHDN and CDR2 is FVKESK in the germline V gene. The CDR3 is made up of 11 amino acids. Produced via immunoSEQ multiplex PCR; TCRdb's table is partial and in-frame only. The table lists approximately 270,000 clones, roughly 90% of them singletons. Comment on this clone: Its antigen is undetermined.

The clonotype originates from a man aged 18 to 30 in good health and CMV-seropositive. This chain links TRBV14 with TRBJ2-5, with no clear D. Sequenced input: PBMCs. The CDR3 protein is CASSQFETQYF. The CDR3 coding sequence is TGTGCCAGCAGCCAATTTGAGACCCAGTACTTC.